This T cell receptor (beta chain) was sequenced in a study of T-cell reconstitution after alpha-beta-depleted transplantation in children. General study findings and limits: Surviving recipient cells, namely T cells and thymic progenitors, were the source of high day-60 TCRbeta diversity in some patients. Several hundred rapidly expanded clones from non-depleted graft cells reportedly supplied alpha-beta T cells about two months post-transplant. T-cell counts and diversity at one year post-transplant came mainly from newly produced T cells.

Unique molecular identifiers were incorporated when the TCRbeta library was constructed. Each CDR3 protein is one row after TCRdb ran MiXCR on the PCR reads. Among 450,000 to 600,000 distinct CDR3 sequences listed, over 9.5% were seen once. The CDR3 is 14 amino acids. Trimming took 7 bases from V and 6 from J; bases not matched to a gene: 6. Germline CDR1 LGHNA, CDR2 YNFKEQ. This clonotype showed up many times. Its specificity is not known. This sample comprised PBMCs, obtained before TCRalphabeta/CD19-depleted stem cell transplant. This receptor was taken from a child aged 2-15 years with inherited bone marrow failure, due to receive a stem cell transplant. The J gene is TRBJ2-1, the V gene TRBV4-2, with 10 nucleotides matching TRBD2. CDR3 in DNA: TGTGCCAGCAAACTAGCGGGGCTTTCCAATGAGCAGTTCTTC. Its protein product is CASKLAGLSNEQFF.